What follows are 21 T cell receptor beta chains derived from one specimen sequenced in a study of spatial heterogeneity in lung cancer. Time point: blood at routine non-recurrence follow-up after resection. Each CDR3 protein gets one entry after TCRdb re-called the 5' RACE reads with MiXCR. The repertoire holds fewer than 25,000 distinct CDR3 sequences, 9% to 10% seen once, with roughly 20% in the top ten. The starting material was PBMCs, obtained at follow-up. Receptors were obtained from a male donor with early-stage non-small cell lung cancer.

The chain carries TRBV4-1 and TRBJ2-6; D possibly corresponds to TRBD2 (6 bases). The V and J ends lost 1 base and 2 bases respectively, with 6 bases between them. The CDR3 has 15 residues. Germline V gene sequence: CDR1 MGHRA, CDR2 YSYEKL. The CDR3 region has the DNA TGCGCCAGCAGCCAAGGGGGGGCTGGGGCCAACGTCCTGACTTTC. This encodes CASSQGGAGANVLTF.

This clonotype was recorded a few times. The rearrangement uses TRBV6-5 and TRBJ2-3, with 8 bases that match TRBD1. V dropped 5 bases and J dropped 0; count of bases not matched to a gene: 7. This CDR3 contains 16 residues. Germline V gene data show CDR1 as MNHEY and CDR2 as SVGAGI. CDR3 sequence (DNA): TGTGCCAGCAGTCGCCCAGGGGGCTCGAGCACAGATACGCAGTATTTT. Protein product: CASSRPGGSSTDTQYF.

This clonotype was observed at least ten times. This rearrangement joins TRBV12-3 or TRBV12-4 to TRBJ1-1, with 10 positions matching TRBD1. V shed 3 bases and J 0 bases; nucleotides not matched to a gene: 4. CDR3 length: 16 amino acids. The CDR3 DNA is TGTGCCAGCAGTTTTAGACAGGGGGCCATGAACACTGAAGCTTTCTTT. As protein: CASSFRQGAMNTEAFF.

This clonotype was seen at least ten times. This sequence joins TRBV27 and TRBJ2-6; D could derive from TRBD1 or TRBD2 (5 bases each). V lost 0 bases to trimming and J lost 4 bases, with 10 bases between them. The CDR3 loop spans 16 amino acids. The germline CDR1 and CDR2 sequences are MNHEY and SMNVEV (reference sequence). Written as DNA, the CDR3 is TGTGCCAGCAGTTTATCGGCAGGGAGCGGGGCCAACGTCCTGACTTTC. Its protein product is CASSLSAGSGANVLTF.

There are many counts of this clonotype. This chain uses TRBV4-2 with TRBJ2-3; the D gene is possibly TRBD1 (6 bases). The CDR3 is 15 residues long. Germline V gene lookup returns CDR1 LGHNA and CDR2 YNFKEQ. Trimming left V 4 bases short and J 6 bases short, with 17 bases between. CDR3 amino acids: CASSPSGAILDTQYF. In DNA form, the CDR3 reads TGTGCCAGCAGCCCGTCAGGGGCAATCTTGGATACGCAGTATTTT.

CDR3 in amino acids: CASSQDWSDTQYF. The CDR3 DNA reads TGTGCCAGCAGCCAGGATTGGTCAGATACGCAGTATTTT. The gene calls are TRBV4-2 and TRBJ2-3; D gene unclear. Germline lookup yields CDR1 LGHNA and CDR2 YNFKEQ. The germline V and J ends were trimmed by 3 bases and 4 bases, with 8 bases remaining between them. The CDR3 loop spans 13 amino acids.

This clonotype was seen repeatedly, ten times or more. This chain uses TRBV2 with TRBJ2-4, with 9 bases fitting TRBD2. The V gene end was trimmed by 6 bases and the J gene end by 5 bases; junction bases not matched to a gene: 5. The CDR3 extends over 14 amino acids. Germline V gene lookup returns CDR1 SNHLY and CDR2 FYNNEI. In DNA form, the CDR3 reads TGTGCCAGCAGACACGGGACTAGCCAAAACATTCAGTACTTC. It specifies CASRHGTSQNIQYF.

J is TRBJ1-2 and V is TRBV6-5; the match to TRBD1 covers 11 bases. Germline assignment: CDR1 MNHEY and CDR2 SVGAGI. The length of the CDR3 is 15 residues. The trim removed 6 bases at V and 2 bases at J, leaving 5 bases unmatched. The CDR3 spells CASRTGQGANYGYTF. CDR3 in DNA: TGTGCCAGCAGAACTGGACAGGGGGCAAACTATGGCTACACCTTC.

This clonotype was observed many times. The chain links TRBV12-3 or TRBV12-4 to TRBJ1-4, with no clear D. V lost 2 bases to trimming and J lost 11 bases, with 12 bases between them. CDR3 size: 13 residues. Here the CDR3 reads CASSLNQGSKLFF. As DNA, the CDR3 is TGTGCCAGCAGTTTAAATCAAGGGTCGAAACTGTTTTTT.

This clonotype appeared many times. The chain is built from TRBV6-1 and TRBJ2-1, with TRBD1 matching 9 bases. The length of the CDR3 is 17 residues. CDR1 is MNHNS and CDR2 is SASEGT in the germline V gene. With 5 bases clipped from V and 12 bases from J, the junction kept 20 bases outside the gene matches. In DNA form, the CDR3 reads TGTGCCAGCAGTCCGCTTCCGGGACAGGGACTTAGGTTTGGGCAGTTCTTC. It encodes CASSPLPGQGLRFGQFF.

Concerning this clonotype: It may be a read error: a sequence one base away is much more abundant. The rearrangement joins TRBV9 to TRBJ2-3; D gene ambiguous. There are 12 residues in the CDR3. Germline assignment: CDR1 SGDLS and CDR2 YYNGEE. CDR3 DNA sequence: TGTGTCAGCAGCGTAGAAGATGAAACGCAGTATTTT. Protein sequence: CVSSVEDETQYF.

This clonotype was detected many times. The gene calls are TRBV29-1 and TRBJ1-2; no reliable D call. The CDR3 spans 12 residues. Trimming shortened V by 2 bases and J by 0 bases, and 4 bases separated the two germline ends. Germline CDR1 SQVTM, CDR2 ANQGSEA. The CDR3 DNA sequence: TGCAGCGTTGAACATCCTAACTATGGCTACACCTTC. Translating it yields CSVEHPNYGYTF.

There are many counts of this clonotype. The V gene is TRBV10-2, the J gene TRBJ2-3; the match to TRBD2 covers 10 bases. Per germline, CDR1 WSHSY and CDR2 SAAADI. The CDR3 length is 15 residues. Trimming took 5 bases from V and 0 from J; bases not matched to a gene: 2. The CDR3 sequence: CASSLAGGSTDTQYF. The CDR3, as DNA: TGCGCCAGCAGTTTAGCGGGGGGTAGCACAGATACGCAGTATTTT.

This clonotype was picked up a small number of times. The chain has TRBV5-8 and TRBJ1-5; 7 nucleotides agree with TRBD1. This CDR3 is built from 16 residues. The V and J ends lost 1 base and 7 bases, in that order; junction bases with no gene match: 11. Germline CDR1 is SGHTS and CDR2 is YDEGEE. CDR3 region: CASSLFQGGEAQPQHF. As DNA, the CDR3 is TGTGCCAGCAGCTTGTTCCAGGGGGGAGAGGCCCAGCCCCAGCATTTT.

This clonotype has a count of ten or more. V gene TRBV5-5 combines with J gene TRBJ2-4; D unresolved. The CDR3 is made up of 14 amino acids. The germline V gene has CDR1 SGHKS and CDR2 YYEKEE (reference sequence). The V and J ends lost 2 bases and 0 bases respectively, with 6 bases between them. The CDR3 loop reads CASSFGVAKNIQYF. CDR3 bases: TGTGCCAGCAGCTTCGGAGTAGCCAAAAACATTCAGTACTTC.

This clonotype was observed many times. This chain uses TRBV10-2 with TRBJ1-1; D gene uncertain. The V end lost 0 bases, the J end lost 2 bases, and 10 bases lay between the germline ends. The length of the CDR3 is 15 residues. CDR1 is WSHSY, CDR2 SAAADI, per germline. This CDR3 reads CASSESRGYNTEAFF. The CDR3 DNA reads TGCGCCAGCAGTGAGTCGAGAGGGTACAACACTGAAGCTTTCTTT.

This clonotype occurred a few times. CDR3 DNA sequence: TGTGCCAGCAGCTCGAGGAGAACAGGGGTCCCCGGGGAGCTGTTTTTT. Protein: CASSSRRTGVPGELFF. The chain carries TRBV11-2 and TRBJ2-2, with TRBD1 matching over 7 bases. This CDR3 contains 16 residues. CDR1 is SGHAT, CDR2 FQNNGV, per germline. The ends lost 4 bases at V and 6 bases at J; junction bases unmatched: 11.

This chain links TRBV5-1 with TRBJ1-1; D gene ambiguous. Germline V lookup: CDR1 SGHRS, CDR2 YFSETQ. V lost 10 bases and J lost 2, with 21 bases in between. The CDR3 length is 15 residues. Here the CDR3 reads CACGDPMGGNTEAFF. The CDR3 nucleotides are TGCGCCTGCGGCGACCCGATGGGCGGCAACACTGAAGCTTTCTTT.

This clonotype was seen more than once but under ten times. This chain connects TRBV4-1 to TRBJ2-4, with a weak D call TRBD2 (7 bases). CDR3 length: 20 amino acids. Germline V gene lookup returns CDR1 MGHRA and CDR2 YSYEKL. Trimming took off 0 bases at V and 0 bases at J, with 21 bases between the two ends. The CDR3 coding sequence is TGCGCCAGCAGCCAAGATTCGTCGGGGGGCGTCAATCTAGCCAAAAACATTCAGTACTTC. Protein: CASSQDSSGGVNLAKNIQYF.

Turning to this clonotype: A read error may explain this, as a much larger clone is one base away. The genes are TRBV12-3 or TRBV12-4 and TRBJ1-5, with D hard to call. The CDR3 is 15 amino acids. CDR3 DNA sequence: TGTGCCAGGAGTTTCTTCAGGACCCTCAATCAGCCCCAGCATTTT. Its translation is CARSFFRTLNQPQHF.

This clonotype has a count of ten or more. The V and J genes are TRBV5-1 and TRBJ1-4, with a weak D call TRBD1 (6 bases). V lost 5 bases and J 8 bases, leaving 13 bases between the germline ends. CDR3 size: 13 residues. Germline V CDR1 and CDR2: SGHRS, YFSETQ. The CDR3 is CASRRTAREKLFF. Here the CDR3 DNA reads TGCGCCAGCAGGAGGACAGCTCGGGAAAAACTGTTTTTT.